A selection of T cell receptor beta chains follows, all from one sample in a study of blood T cell repertoires in COVID-19. Assay: immunoSEQ multiplex PCR; the TCRdb copy retains only in-frame clones and omits some. The sample includes roughly 63,000 clones, about nine tenths seen only once; the top ten take 1.4%. Sequencing used peripheral blood. The receptors were gathered from a man aged 55 to 70 with acute or convalescent COVID-19. CDR3s include the opening cysteine and the closing phenylalanine or tryptophan. A D gene is named only where the DNA matches it firmly.

d_gene	v_gene	j_gene	CDR3nt	CDR3aa
TRBD2	TRBV23-1	TRBJ2-1	TGCGCCAGCCTCGAGGCGGGAGGGCGAAATGAGCAGTTCTTC	CASLEAGGRNEQFF
NA	TRBV7-2	TRBJ2-7	TGTGCCAGCAGCTTAGTAACCCGGACTGGTTACGAGCAGTACTTC	CASSLVTRTGYEQYF
TRBD2	TRBV7-9	TRBJ2-3	TGTGCCAGCAGCTTAGAGGGGGGGACTAGAGCGTATTTT	CASSLEGGTRAYF
NA	TRBV14	TRBJ1-4	TGTGCCAGCAGCCCCTTAGCGGGGGGGGATGAAAAACTGTTTTTT	CASSPLAGGDEKLFF
NA	TRBV28	TRBJ1-4	TGTGCCAGCAGCGCCCTTGGCGGGAATGAAAAACTGTTTTTT	CASSALGGNEKLFF
NA	TRBV5-1	TRBJ1-2	TGCGCCAGCAGCTTTGAGGCGGGTGACTATGGCTACACCTTC	CASSFEAGDYGYTF
NA	TRBV6-5	TRBJ2-7	TGTGCCAGCACTAAGGGGACACGAGCCTACGAGCAGTACTTC	CASTKGTRAYEQYF
NA	TRBV12-3/TRBV12-4	TRBJ2-7	TGTGCCAGCAGTCCGTCCTACGAGCAGTACTTC	CASSPSYEQYF
NA	TRBV5-4	TRBJ1-2	TGTGCCAGCAGCTCCCTGACAGGACGCCTCTTC	CASSSLTGRLF
TRBD1	TRBV30	TRBJ1-6	TGTGCCTGGACTAAGGGGGCCCTACCCCTCCACTTT	CAWTKGALPLHF
TRBD2	TRBV9	TRBJ2-7	TGTGCCAGCAGCCCAGTAGGAGCGGGAGTGTACGAGCAGTACTTC	CASSPVGAGVYEQYF
NA	TRBV29-1	TRBJ2-1	TGCAGCGTTGAAGATCCCAGGGGCAATGAGCAGTTCTTC	CSVEDPRGNEQFF
NA	TRBV27	TRBJ1-2	TGTGCCAGCAGTTCCCGCCAGGGAGGCGGCTACACCTTC	CASSSRQGGGYTF